Listed below are T cell receptor beta chains from one sample, sequenced in a study of beta chain features in type 1 diabetes. TCRdb keeps only in-frame clones here, not all; method: immunoSEQ multiplex PCR. The sample holds 300,000 to 450,000 clones, about 18% seen once. Sequencing was carried out using naive CD4+ T cells from blood. The receptor set was obtained from a woman aged 18-29 years in good health. Both conserved end residues are part of each CDR3. D genes are given only for firm matches. Part of the rows lack a size; the others show once, few, many or a class for expanded clones.

j_gene,abundance,v_gene,d_gene,CDR3nt,CDR3aa
TRBJ1-4,NA,TRBV7-9,TRBD1,TGTGCCAGCAGCTGGTCGACAGGGCATAATGAAAAACTGTTTTTT,CASSWSTGHNEKLFF
TRBJ2-7,NA,TRBV4-1,NA,TGCGCCAGCAGCCAAGATCTATGGAGCTCCTACGAGCAGTACTTC,CASSQDLWSSYEQYF
TRBJ2-3,NA,TRBV5-1,TRBD2,TGCGCCAGCAGCTTGGCCCTAGCGGGGGGACCAGATACGCAGTATTTT,CASSLALAGGPDTQYF
TRBJ1-5,few,TRBV2,NA,TGTGCCAGCCGCCGACAGCCCAATCAGCCCCAGCATTTT,CASRRQPNQPQHF
TRBJ2-5,NA,TRBV7-2,NA,TGTGCCAGCAGCATCCGGACACTCCAAGAGACCCAGTACTTC,CASSIRTLQETQYF
TRBJ2-7,few,TRBV7-2,TRBD2,TGTGCCAGCAGCCGTGACGGCGGGGGTAGCTCCTACGAGCAGTACTTC,CASSRDGGGSSYEQYF
TRBJ2-7,few,TRBV4-2,TRBD2,TGTGCCAGCAGCCAAGACACTAGCGGGGCTATCTACGAGCAGTACTTC,CASSQDTSGAIYEQYF
TRBJ2-7,NA,TRBV4-1,TRBD1,TGCGCCAGCAGCCGGGGGACAGGGGGACCCTACGAGCAGTACTTC,CASSRGTGGPYEQYF
TRBJ1-2,few,TRBV27,NA,TGTGCCAGCAGTTTATCGTCCGTAGCAGGCGGAGGGTCCAGCTACACCTTC,CASSLSSVAGGGSSYTF
TRBJ2-5,few,TRBV30,NA,TGTGCCTGGAGTTCAGAGGGCCAAGAGACCCAGTACTTC,CAWSSEGQETQYF
TRBJ2-7,once,TRBV19,NA,TGTGCCAGTACCGACGACCACGGGAGTCAGGAGCAGTACTTC,CASTDDHGSQEQYF
TRBJ1-1,NA,TRBV5-4,NA,TGTGCCAGCAGCTTGGACAGGGTGAACACTGAAGCTTTCTTT,CASSLDRVNTEAFF
TRBJ2-3,few,TRBV2,TRBD1,TGTGCCAGCCGGGGACAGCCTCCAAATACGCAGTATTTT,CASRGQPPNTQYF
TRBJ1-2,few,TRBV7-3,TRBD1,TGTGCCAGCAGCTCGCGACAGGGCGGTGGCTACACCTTC,CASSSRQGGGYTF
TRBJ2-1,NA,TRBV4-1,NA,TGCGCCAGCAGCCAAGAGGGAGCGGGTCGCTCCTACAATGAGCAGTTCTTC,CASSQEGAGRSYNEQFF
TRBJ2-5,few,TRBV5-6,NA,TGTGCCAGCAGCTTCCTGGGGCCAGGGATGGAGACCCAGTACTTC,CASSFLGPGMETQYF
TRBJ1-1,few,TRBV2,NA,TGTGCCAGCAGTATTGGCACCCCCGGGACTGAAGCTTTCTTT,CASSIGTPGTEAFF
TRBJ1-6,NA,TRBV5-4,TRBD1,TGTGCCAGCAGCCCGGGACAGGATAATTCACCCCTCCACTTT,CASSPGQDNSPLHF
TRBJ2-1,few,TRBV30,NA,TGTGCCTGGAGTGTACGGCGGGACAATGAGCAGTTCTTC,CAWSVRRDNEQFF
TRBJ1-2,NA,TRBV7-9,TRBD1,TGTGCCAGCAGCTTGGGAATGGGACAGGGGTATGGCTACACCTTC,CASSLGMGQGYGYTF
TRBJ1-1,few,TRBV11-3,NA,TGTGCCAGCAGCTTTGGAGGGGAGACTGAAGCTTTCTTT,CASSFGGETEAFF
TRBJ2-1,few,TRBV30,TRBD2,TGTGCCTGGAGTGTATCGCGGGAGAAGCTCTTC,CAWSVSREKLF
TRBJ2-4,few,TRBV29-1,TRBD1,TGCAGCGCCTCCGGGACAGGGAATTTCGGGAGAAACATTCAGTACTTC,CSASGTGNFGRNIQYF